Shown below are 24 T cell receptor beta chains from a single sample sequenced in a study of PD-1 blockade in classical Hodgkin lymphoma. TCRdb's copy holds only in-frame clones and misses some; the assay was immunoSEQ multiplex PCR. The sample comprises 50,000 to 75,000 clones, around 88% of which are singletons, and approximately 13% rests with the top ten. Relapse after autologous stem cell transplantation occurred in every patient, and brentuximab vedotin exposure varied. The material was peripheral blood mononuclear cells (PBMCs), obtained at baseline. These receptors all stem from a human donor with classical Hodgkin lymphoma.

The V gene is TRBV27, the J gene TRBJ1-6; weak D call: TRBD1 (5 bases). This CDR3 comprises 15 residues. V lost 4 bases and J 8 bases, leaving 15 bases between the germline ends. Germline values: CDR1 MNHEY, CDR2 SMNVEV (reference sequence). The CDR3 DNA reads TGTGCCAGCAGTTCCCTTGACAGCTCGGATTCACCCCTCCACTTT. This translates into CASSSLDSSDSPLHF.

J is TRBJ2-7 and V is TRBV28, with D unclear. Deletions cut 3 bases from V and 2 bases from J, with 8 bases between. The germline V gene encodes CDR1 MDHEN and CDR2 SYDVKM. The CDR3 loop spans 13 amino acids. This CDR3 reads CASSLFQAYEQYF. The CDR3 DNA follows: TGTGCCAGCAGTTTGTTTCAGGCCTACGAGCAGTACTTC. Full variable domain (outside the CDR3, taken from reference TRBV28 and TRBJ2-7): DVKVTQSSRYLVKRTGEKVFLECVQDMDHENMFWYRQDPGLGLRLIYFSYDVKMKEKGDIPEGYSVSREKKERFSLILESASTNQTSMYLCASSLFQAYEQYFGPGTRLTVT.

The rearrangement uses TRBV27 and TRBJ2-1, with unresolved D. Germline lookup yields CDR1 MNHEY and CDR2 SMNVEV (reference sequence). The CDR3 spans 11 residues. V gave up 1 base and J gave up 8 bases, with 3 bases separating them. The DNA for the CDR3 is TGTGCCAGCAGTTTATTCCATGAGCAGTTCTTC. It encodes CASSLFHEQFF.

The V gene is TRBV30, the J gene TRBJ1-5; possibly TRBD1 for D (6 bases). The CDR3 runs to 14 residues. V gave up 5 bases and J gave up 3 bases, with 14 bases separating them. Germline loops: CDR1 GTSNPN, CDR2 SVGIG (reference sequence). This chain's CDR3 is CAWSPGQPNQPQHF. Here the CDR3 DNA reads TGTGCCTGGTCACCAGGACAGCCCAATCAGCCCCAGCATTTT.

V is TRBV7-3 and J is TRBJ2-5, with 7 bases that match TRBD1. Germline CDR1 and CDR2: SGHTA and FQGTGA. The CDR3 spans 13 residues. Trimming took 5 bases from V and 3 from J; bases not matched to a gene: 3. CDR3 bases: TGTGCCAGCAGCCCGGACAGGAAAGAGACCCAGTACTTC. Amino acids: CASSPDRKETQYF.

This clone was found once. The CDR3 protein is CASSVGTFTQYF. In nucleotides, the CDR3 is TGTGCCAGCTCAGTGGGGACTTTTACGCAGTATTTT. V is TRBV18 and J is TRBJ2-3; D is possibly TRBD2 (6 bases). The V gene lost 5 bases and the J gene lost 8 bases, with 11 bases spanning the gap. Germline V CDR1 and CDR2: KGHSH, LQKENI. The CDR3 runs to 12 residues.

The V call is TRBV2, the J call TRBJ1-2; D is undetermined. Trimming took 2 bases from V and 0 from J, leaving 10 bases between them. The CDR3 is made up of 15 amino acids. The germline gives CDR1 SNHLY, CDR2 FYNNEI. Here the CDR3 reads CASSERQDPNYGYTF. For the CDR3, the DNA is TGTGCCAGCAGTGAAAGGCAGGATCCTAACTATGGCTACACCTTC.

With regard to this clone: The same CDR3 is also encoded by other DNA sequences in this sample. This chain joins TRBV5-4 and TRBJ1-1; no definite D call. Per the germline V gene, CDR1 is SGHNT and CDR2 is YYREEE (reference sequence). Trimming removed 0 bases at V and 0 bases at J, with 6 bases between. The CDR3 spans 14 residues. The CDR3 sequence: CASSLDRLNTEAFF. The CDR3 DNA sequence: TGTGCCAGCAGCTTGGACAGATTGAACACTGAAGCTTTCTTT.

The CDR3 loop is CASSGDSSLRNYGYTF. In nucleotides, the CDR3 is TGTGCCAGCAGTGGAGACAGTTCGTTGCGGAACTATGGCTACACCTTC. The chain employs TRBV6-1 and TRBJ1-2, with D perhaps TRBD1 (5 bases). This CDR3 spans 16 amino acids. The germline V gene has CDR1 MNHNS and CDR2 SASEGT. V lost 4 bases to trimming and J lost 2 bases, with 17 bases between them.

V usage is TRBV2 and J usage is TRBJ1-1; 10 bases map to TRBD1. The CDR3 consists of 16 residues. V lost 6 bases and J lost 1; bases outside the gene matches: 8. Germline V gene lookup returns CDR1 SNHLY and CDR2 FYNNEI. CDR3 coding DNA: TGTGCCAGCAGAGACGAGACAGGGGGCGAGAACACTGAAGCTTTCTTT. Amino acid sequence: CASRDETGGENTEAFF.

CDR3 sequence: CASSTRRDRGLYEQYF. CDR3 in DNA: TGTGCCAGTAGTACACGTAGGGACAGGGGGCTCTACGAGCAGTACTTC. The rearrangement joins TRBV19 to TRBJ2-7; 12 bases line up with TRBD1. V lost 4 bases and J lost 3; bases outside the gene matches: 7. The CDR3 consists of 16 residues. In germline, CDR1 is LNHDA, CDR2 SQIVND (reference sequence).

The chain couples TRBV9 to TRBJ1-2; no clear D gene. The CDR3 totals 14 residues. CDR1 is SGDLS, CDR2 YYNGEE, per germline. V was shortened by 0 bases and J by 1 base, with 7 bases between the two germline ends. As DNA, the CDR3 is TGTGCCAGCAGCGTAGTAGAGGTTAACTATGGCTACACCTTC. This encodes CASSVVEVNYGYTF.

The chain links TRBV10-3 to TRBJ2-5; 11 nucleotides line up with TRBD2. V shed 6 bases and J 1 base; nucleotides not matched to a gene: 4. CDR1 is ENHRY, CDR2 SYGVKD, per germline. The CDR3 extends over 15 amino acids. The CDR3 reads CAISLTSGTQETQYF. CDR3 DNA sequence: TGTGCCATCAGCCTGACTAGCGGGACCCAAGAGACCCAGTACTTC.

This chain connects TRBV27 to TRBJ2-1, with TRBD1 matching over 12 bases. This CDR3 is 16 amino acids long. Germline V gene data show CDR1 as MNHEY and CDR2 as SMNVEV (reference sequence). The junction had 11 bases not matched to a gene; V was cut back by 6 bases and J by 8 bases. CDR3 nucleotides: TGTGCCAGCAGCCGACGGGGGGACAGGGGGCAGGATGAGCAGTTCTTC. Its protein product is CASSRRGDRGQDEQFF.

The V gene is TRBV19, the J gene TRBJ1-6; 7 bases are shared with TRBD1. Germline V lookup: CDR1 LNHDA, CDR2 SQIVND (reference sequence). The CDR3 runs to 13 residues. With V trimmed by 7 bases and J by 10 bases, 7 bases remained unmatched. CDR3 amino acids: CASTDRVESPLHF. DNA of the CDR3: TGTGCCAGTACCGACAGGGTCGAATCACCCCTCCACTTT.

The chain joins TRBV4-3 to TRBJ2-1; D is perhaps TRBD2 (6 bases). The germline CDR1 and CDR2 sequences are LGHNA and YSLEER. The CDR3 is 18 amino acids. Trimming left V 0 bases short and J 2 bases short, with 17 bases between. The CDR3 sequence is CASSQDTGRGLAYNEQFF. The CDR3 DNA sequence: TGCGCCAGCAGCCAAGATACCGGGCGGGGCCTAGCCTACAATGAGCAGTTCTTC.

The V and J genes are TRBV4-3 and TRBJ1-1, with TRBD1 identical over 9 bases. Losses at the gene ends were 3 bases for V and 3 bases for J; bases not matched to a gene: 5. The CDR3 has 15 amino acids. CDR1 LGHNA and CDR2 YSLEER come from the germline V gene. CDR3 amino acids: CASSHNRGLYTEAFF. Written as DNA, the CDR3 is TGCGCCAGCAGCCATAACAGGGGGCTTTACACTGAAGCTTTCTTT.

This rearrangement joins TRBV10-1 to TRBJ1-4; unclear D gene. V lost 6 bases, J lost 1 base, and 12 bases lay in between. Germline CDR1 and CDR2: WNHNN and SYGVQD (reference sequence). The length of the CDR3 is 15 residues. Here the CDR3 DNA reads TGCGCCAGCAGCGGGCAGGAGATAACTAATGAAAAACTGTTTTTT. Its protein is CASSGQEITNEKLFF.

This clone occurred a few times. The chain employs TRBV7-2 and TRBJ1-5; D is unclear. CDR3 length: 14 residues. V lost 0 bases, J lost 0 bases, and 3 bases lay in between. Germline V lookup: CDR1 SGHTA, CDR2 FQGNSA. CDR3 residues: CASSLALSNQPQHF. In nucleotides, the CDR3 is TGTGCCAGCAGCTTAGCACTTAGCAATCAGCCCCAGCATTTT.

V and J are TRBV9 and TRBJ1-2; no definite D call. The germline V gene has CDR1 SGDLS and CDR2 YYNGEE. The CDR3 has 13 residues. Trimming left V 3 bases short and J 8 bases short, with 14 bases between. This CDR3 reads CASSARTMGGYTF. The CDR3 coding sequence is TGTGCCAGCAGCGCTCGTACGATGGGAGGCTACACCTTC.

CDR3 region: CASSPRDRGETQYF. The CDR3 DNA follows: TGTGCCAGCAGCCCCCGAGACAGGGGAGAGACCCAGTACTTC. The chain couples TRBV9 to TRBJ2-5, with 8 bases that match TRBD1. The germline gives CDR1 SGDLS, CDR2 YYNGEE. The CDR3 spans 14 residues. J gave up 4 bases and V 4 bases, and 6 bases lay outside the gene matches.

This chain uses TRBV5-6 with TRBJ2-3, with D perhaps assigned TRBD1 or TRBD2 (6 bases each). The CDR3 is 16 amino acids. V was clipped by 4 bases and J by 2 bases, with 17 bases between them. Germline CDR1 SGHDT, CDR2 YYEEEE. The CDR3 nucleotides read TGTGCCAGCAGCCGGAGGGACATCTTCTTCACAGATACGCAGTATTTT. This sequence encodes CASSRRDIFFTDTQYF.

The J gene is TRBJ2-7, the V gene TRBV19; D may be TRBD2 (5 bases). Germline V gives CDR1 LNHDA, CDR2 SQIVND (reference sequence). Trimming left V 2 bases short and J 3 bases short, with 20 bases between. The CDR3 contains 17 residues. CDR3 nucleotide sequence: TGTGCCAGTAGTATAAGGACTCCGAACCTTGGGGTCTACGAGCAGTACTTC. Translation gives CASSIRTPNLGVYEQYF.

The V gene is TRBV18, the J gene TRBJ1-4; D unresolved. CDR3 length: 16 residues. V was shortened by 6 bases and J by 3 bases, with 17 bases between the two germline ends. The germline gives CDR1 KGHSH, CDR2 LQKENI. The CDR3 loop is CASSRGVHEANEKLFF. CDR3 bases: TGTGCCAGCTCGCGCGGGGTCCATGAGGCTAATGAAAAACTGTTTTTT.